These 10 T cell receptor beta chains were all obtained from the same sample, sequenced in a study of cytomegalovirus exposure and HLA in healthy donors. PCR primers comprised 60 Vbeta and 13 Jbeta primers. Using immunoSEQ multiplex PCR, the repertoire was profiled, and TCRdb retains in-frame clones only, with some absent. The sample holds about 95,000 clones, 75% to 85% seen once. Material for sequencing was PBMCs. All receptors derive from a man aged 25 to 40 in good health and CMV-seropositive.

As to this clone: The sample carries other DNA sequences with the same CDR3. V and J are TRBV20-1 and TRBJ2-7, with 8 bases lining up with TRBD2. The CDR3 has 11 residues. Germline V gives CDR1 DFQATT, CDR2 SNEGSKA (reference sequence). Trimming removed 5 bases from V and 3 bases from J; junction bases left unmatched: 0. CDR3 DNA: TGCAGTGCTCGGGGGGGCTACGAGCAGTACTTC. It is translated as CSARGGYEQYF.

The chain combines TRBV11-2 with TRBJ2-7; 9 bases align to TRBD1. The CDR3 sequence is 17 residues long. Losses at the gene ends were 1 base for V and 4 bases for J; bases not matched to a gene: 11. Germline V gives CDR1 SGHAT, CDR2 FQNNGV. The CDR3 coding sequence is TGTGCCAGCAGCTTAGTCGGGACAGGGACCGCTCGGTACGAGCAGTACTTC. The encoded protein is CASSLVGTGTARYEQYF.

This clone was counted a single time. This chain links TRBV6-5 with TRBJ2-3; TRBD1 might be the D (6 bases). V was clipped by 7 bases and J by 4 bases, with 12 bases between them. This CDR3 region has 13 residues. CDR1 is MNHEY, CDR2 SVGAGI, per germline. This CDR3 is CASKTGPSDTQYF. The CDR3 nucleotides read TGTGCCAGCAAAACAGGGCCCTCAGATACGCAGTATTTT.

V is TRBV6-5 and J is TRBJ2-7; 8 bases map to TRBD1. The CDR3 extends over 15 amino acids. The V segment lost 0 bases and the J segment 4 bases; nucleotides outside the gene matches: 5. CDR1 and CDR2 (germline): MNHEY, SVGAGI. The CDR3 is CASSYSPDRVYEQYF. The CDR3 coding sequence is TGTGCCAGCAGTTACTCCCCGGACAGGGTTTACGAGCAGTACTTC.

CDR3 in DNA: TGTGCCAGCAGTCCACGAGGGGACAGGGCAGGGTCTATCGAGCAGTACTTC. This encodes CASSPRGDRAGSIEQYF. The chain links TRBV2 to TRBJ2-7; 9 bases align to TRBD1. Germline V gives CDR1 SNHLY, CDR2 FYNNEI. The CDR3 contains 17 residues. Germline trimming cut 5 bases from V and 6 bases from J; bases unmatched to any gene: 17.

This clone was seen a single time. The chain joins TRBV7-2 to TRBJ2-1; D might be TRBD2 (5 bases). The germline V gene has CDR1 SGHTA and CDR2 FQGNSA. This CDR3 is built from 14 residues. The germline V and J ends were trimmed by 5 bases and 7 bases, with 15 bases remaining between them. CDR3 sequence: CASSPFGPGNEQFF. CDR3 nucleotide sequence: TGTGCCAGCAGCCCCTTCGGACCGGGGAATGAGCAGTTCTTC.

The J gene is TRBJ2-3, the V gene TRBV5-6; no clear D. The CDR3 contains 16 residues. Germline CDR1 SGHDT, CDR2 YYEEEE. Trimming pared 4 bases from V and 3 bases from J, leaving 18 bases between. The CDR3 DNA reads TGTGCCAGCAGCCCCATACTTTCCCGTCTAACAGATACGCAGTATTTT. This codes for CASSPILSRLTDTQYF.

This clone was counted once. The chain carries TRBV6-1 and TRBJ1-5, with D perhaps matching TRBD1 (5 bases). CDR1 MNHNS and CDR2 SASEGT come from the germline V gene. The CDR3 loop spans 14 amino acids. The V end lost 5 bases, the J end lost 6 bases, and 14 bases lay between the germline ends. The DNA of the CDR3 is TGTGCCAGCAGTTATTCAGGGAAGGGTCAGCCCCAGCATTTT. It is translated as CASSYSGKGQPQHF.

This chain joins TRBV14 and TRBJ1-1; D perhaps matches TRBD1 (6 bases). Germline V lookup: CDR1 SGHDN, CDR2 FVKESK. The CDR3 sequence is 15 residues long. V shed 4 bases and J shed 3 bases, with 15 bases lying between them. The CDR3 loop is CASSPRRGLDTEAFF. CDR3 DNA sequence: TGTGCCAGCAGCCCTCGCAGGGGTTTGGACACTGAAGCTTTCTTT.

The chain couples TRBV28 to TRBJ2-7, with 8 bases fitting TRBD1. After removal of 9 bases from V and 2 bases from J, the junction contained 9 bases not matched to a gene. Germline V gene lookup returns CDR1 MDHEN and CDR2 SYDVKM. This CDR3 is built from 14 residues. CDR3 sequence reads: CASKPGQVTYEQYF. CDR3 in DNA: TGTGCCAGTAAGCCGGGACAGGTAACCTACGAGCAGTACTTC.